This TCR beta chain was captured by sequencing in a study of blood T cell repertoires in COVID-19. Across the study: Specimens from acute and convalescent COVID-19 originated in the United States, Italy and Spain.

Method: immunoSEQ multiplex PCR; TCRdb's copy keeps in-frame clones and lacks some. The repertoire holds roughly 200,000 clones, with 70% to 90% as singletons. Losses at the gene ends were 6 bases for V and 5 bases for J; bases not matched to a gene: 4. This CDR3 has 15 amino acids. Germline V gene data show CDR1 as PRHDT and CDR2 as FYEKMQ (reference sequence). The V and J genes are TRBV13 and TRBJ2-2; 12 bases fit TRBD1. The TCR sequence derives from a human donor with active or convalescent COVID-19. The donor label of this sample is uncertain. The sample consisted of peripheral blood. Here the CDR3 DNA reads TGTGCCAGCAGATTGGGACAGGGGGCGACCGGGGAGCTGTTTTTT. It is translated as CASRLGQGATGELFF.